Presented here are 23 T cell receptor beta chains from one specimen sequenced in a study of blood T cell repertoires in COVID-19. The repertoire was sequenced with immunoSEQ multiplex PCR; TCRdb's copy has only in-frame clones and lacks some. The sample comprises roughly 260,000 clones, more than 70% of which are singletons, and 3.1% rests with the top ten. The sequencing input was peripheral blood. The receptors originated from a woman aged 18-29 years with acute or convalescent COVID-19.

V usage is TRBV12-5 and J usage is TRBJ1-4; a weak D match, TRBD1 (5 bases). CDR3 length: 16 residues. Germline-derived CDR1 and CDR2 are LGHNT and FRNRAP. Trimming shortened V by 2 bases and J by 0 bases, and 10 bases separated the two germline ends. The CDR3 bases are TGTGCTAGTGGTTTGTGGCAGGGCTCAACTAATGAAAAACTGTTTTTT. Translation gives CASGLWQGSTNEKLFF.

V gene TRBV3-1 (or the pseudogene TRBV3-2) combines with J gene TRBJ2-7; TRBD2 might be the D (5 bases). The CDR3 length is 13 residues. Trimming left V 3 bases short and J 2 bases short, with 8 bases between. CDR1 is LGHDT, CDR2 YNNKEL, per germline (reference sequence). The CDR3 nucleotides are TGTGCCAGCAGCCATCCGGGAACCTACGAGCAGTACTTC. Its translation: CASSHPGTYEQYF.

The rearrangement joins TRBV27 to TRBJ1-2; tentatively, D is TRBD1 (5 bases). The V end lost 5 bases, the J end lost 3 bases, and 13 bases lay between the germline ends. In germline, CDR1 is MNHEY, CDR2 SMNVEV (reference sequence). The CDR3 consists of 14 residues. CDR3 amino acids: CASSKDTGDYGYTF. The CDR3 DNA sequence: TGTGCCAGCAGTAAGGACACTGGGGACTATGGCTACACCTTC.

In DNA, the CDR3 is TGTGCCAGCTCGAGGACGGGGAACTATGGCTACACCTTC. Residues: CASSRTGNYGYTF. The chain links TRBV18 to TRBJ1-2; D gene unclear. V was clipped by 6 bases and J by 2 bases, with 10 bases between them. The CDR3 has 13 amino acids. The germline V gene has CDR1 KGHSH and CDR2 LQKENI.

The chain couples TRBV14 to TRBJ2-5; TRBD2 is a possible D gene (5 bases). V was cut by 1 base and J by 7 bases, with 28 bases left in between. The CDR3 loop spans 19 amino acids. Germline V lookup: CDR1 SGHDN, CDR2 FVKESK. The CDR3: CASSQGYGGPSSLTRTQYF. In nucleotides, the CDR3 is TGTGCCAGCAGCCAAGGGTACGGAGGACCGAGTTCCCTAACTCGGACCCAGTACTTC.

The V and J genes are TRBV28 and TRBJ2-2; D gene unclear. V dropped 4 bases and J dropped 2 bases, with 8 bases sitting between them. This CDR3 is 14 amino acids long. Germline assignment: CDR1 MDHEN and CDR2 SYDVKM. The CDR3 region is CASSSTTNTGELFF. As DNA, the CDR3 is TGTGCCAGCAGTTCGACAACTAACACCGGGGAGCTGTTTTTT.

The gene calls are TRBV7-9 and TRBJ1-5; 12 bases are shared with TRBD1. J was trimmed by 3 bases and V by 4 bases; bases with no gene match: 7. Germline lookup yields CDR1 SEHNR and CDR2 FQNEAQ (reference sequence). This CDR3 has 17 residues. The CDR3 DNA follows: TGTGCCAGCAGCTCACACCGGGACAGGGGGCCCAATCAGCCCCAGCATTTT. This translates into CASSSHRDRGPNQPQHF.

The rearrangement uses TRBV6-2 or TRBV6-3 and TRBJ2-1; maybe TRBD2 (6 bases). V was cut by 1 base and J by 6 bases, with 10 bases left in between. Per germline, CDR1 MNHEY and CDR2 SVGEGT. This CDR3 has 14 amino acids. The CDR3 sequence: CASSYWLTSNEQFF. In DNA form, the CDR3 reads TGTGCCAGCAGTTACTGGTTGACTAGCAATGAGCAGTTCTTC.

V and J are TRBV7-9 and TRBJ1-4; D is unresolved. This CDR3 has 16 residues. V lost 4 bases to trimming and J lost 4 bases, with 16 bases between them. Germline lookup yields CDR1 SEHNR and CDR2 FQNEAQ (reference sequence). CDR3: CASSSGDQLLNEKLFF. The CDR3 nucleotides read TGTGCCAGCAGCTCCGGAGACCAGCTTCTTAATGAAAAACTGTTTTTT. The complete variable domain, with remaining parts taken from reference TRBV7-9 and TRBJ1-4, reads DTGVSQNPRHKITKRGQNVTFRCDPISEHNRLYWYRQTLGQGPEFLTYFQNEAQLEKSRLLSDRFSAERPKGSFSTLEIQRTEQGDSAMYLCASSSGDQLLNEKLFFGSGTQLSVL.

The V and J genes are TRBV19 and TRBJ2-1; 7 bases map to TRBD2. The ends lost 3 bases at V and 6 bases at J; junction bases unmatched: 11. The CDR3 length is 16 residues. The germline gives CDR1 LNHDA, CDR2 SQIVND (reference sequence). This chain's CDR3 is CASSMVWGGSGNEQFF. The CDR3 bases are TGTGCCAGTAGTATGGTGTGGGGGGGTTCGGGCAATGAGCAGTTCTTC.

This chain connects TRBV5-1 to TRBJ2-3, with 8 bases matching TRBD2. Germline CDR1 is SGHRS and CDR2 is YFSETQ. The ends lost 0 bases at V and 6 bases at J; junction bases unmatched: 9. The CDR3 contains 16 residues. CDR3 loop: CASSLDGSGIWDTQYF. CDR3 nucleotides: TGCGCCAGCAGCTTGGATGGTAGCGGGATATGGGATACGCAGTATTTT. Filled out from reference TRBV5-1 and TRBJ2-3, the complete variable domain reads KAGVTQTPRYLIKTRGQQVTLSCSPISGHRSVSWYQQTPGQGLQFLFEYFSETQRNKGNFPGRFSGRQFSNSRSEMNVSTLELGDSALYLCASSLDGSGIWDTQYFGPGTRLTVL.

This chain links TRBV5-1 with TRBJ1-6; 7 bases line up with TRBD1. The CDR3 runs to 14 residues. Germline V gives CDR1 SGHRS, CDR2 YFSETQ. With 4 bases clipped from V and 7 bases from J, the junction kept 5 bases outside the gene matches. The CDR3 protein is CASSAGQRNSPLHF. The CDR3 DNA sequence: TGCGCCAGCAGCGCGGGACAGCGGAATTCACCCCTCCACTTT.

The genes are TRBV3-1 (or the pseudogene TRBV3-2) and TRBJ1-3, with D unclear. Germline CDR1 LGHDT, CDR2 YNNKEL (reference sequence). CDR3 length: 15 amino acids. The V gene lost 2 bases and the J gene lost 0 bases, with 8 bases spanning the gap. The CDR3 DNA reads as TGTGCCAGCAGCCAACTGTTTAGCTCTGGAAACACCATATATTTT. This sequence encodes CASSQLFSSGNTIYF.

About this clone: One end of the junction is discordant with germline, which a read error may explain. The chain has TRBV6-5 and TRBJ1-2; D gene uncertain. The CDR3 contains 13 residues. Germline V gives CDR1 MNHEY, CDR2 SVGAGI. The CDR3 loop reads CASSYSPDYGYTF. In nucleotides, the CDR3 is TGTGCCAGCAGTTACTCGCCAGACTACGGCTACACCTTC.

This sequence joins TRBV10-3 and TRBJ2-1; TRBD2 agrees at 8 bases. This CDR3 spans 15 amino acids. With 2 bases clipped from V and 5 bases from J, the junction kept 5 bases outside the gene matches. The germline V gene encodes CDR1 ENHRY and CDR2 SYGVKD. The CDR3 loop is CAISELAGGDNEQFF. In DNA, the CDR3 is TGTGCCATCAGTGAGCTTGCGGGGGGCGACAATGAGCAGTTCTTC.

The CDR3 DNA follows: TGTGCCAGCCGTCAGGTGAACACTGAAGCTTTCTTT. It is translated as CASRQVNTEAFF. V usage is TRBV18 and J usage is TRBJ1-1; D not resolved. The CDR3 runs to 12 residues. Trimming stripped 8 bases from V and 0 bases from J, with 7 bases between. The germline V gene encodes CDR1 KGHSH and CDR2 LQKENI.

This chain links TRBV10-3 with TRBJ1-3; D is uncertain. This CDR3 comprises 16 residues. The germline V gene encodes CDR1 ENHRY and CDR2 SYGVKD. Trimming pared 7 bases from V and 0 bases from J, leaving 16 bases between. The CDR3 spells CAITSEAASSGNTIYF. CDR3 sequence (DNA): TGTGCCATCACCTCTGAGGCCGCGAGCTCTGGAAACACCATATATTTT.

The CDR3 sequence is CASSGVSGSPYNEQFF. The DNA for the CDR3 is TGCGCCAGCAGTGGCGTAAGCGGGAGTCCCTACAATGAGCAGTTCTTC. This chain joins TRBV10-1 and TRBJ2-1, with 8 bases matching TRBD2. Per the germline V gene, CDR1 is WNHNN and CDR2 is SYGVQD (reference sequence). CDR3 length: 16 residues. V dropped 4 bases and J dropped 2; count of bases not matched to a gene: 7.

The chain employs TRBV6-6 and TRBJ2-7, with 7 positions matching TRBD1. The J segment lost 1 base and the V segment lost 5 bases, leaving 8 bases of the junction unmatched. CDR1 and CDR2 from the germline V gene are MNHNY and SVGAGI (reference sequence). The length of the CDR3 is 15 residues. The CDR3 DNA sequence: TGTGCCAGCAGTCCCTCTGTGACAGGGTCCTACGAGCAGTACTTC. It is translated as CASSPSVTGSYEQYF.

In this sample, this clone turned up once. The J gene is TRBJ2-7, the V gene TRBV27, with 7 bases lining up with TRBD2. CDR3 size: 20 residues. CDR1 and CDR2 from the germline V gene are MNHEY and SMNVEV (reference sequence). The V and J ends lost 1 base and 4 bases, in that order; junction bases with no gene match: 22. CDR3 coding DNA: TGTGCCAGCAGTTTATATGCCATTGAGCGAATGGGGGAGGGCTTGTACGAGCAGTACTTC. This codes for CASSLYAIERMGEGLYEQYF.

To note about this clone: Its ends do not fully match the called genes, so a read error is possible. This chain joins TRBV2 and TRBJ2-7; TRBD1 matches 7 bases. This CDR3 has 14 residues. Germline V gene data show CDR1 as SNHLY and CDR2 as FYNNEI. The CDR3, as DNA: TGTGCCAGCAGCGAAGACAGGGCTAGCTACGAGCAGTACTTC. Translated: CASSEDRASYEQYF.

The chain links TRBV11-3 to TRBJ2-2; 14 nucleotides match TRBD2. V was clipped by 3 bases and J by 3 bases; unmatched bases: 0. The CDR3 is 16 amino acids. Germline CDR1 and CDR2: SGHNT and YENEEA. For the CDR3, the DNA is TGTGCCAGCAGCTTGGGACTAGCGGGAGACACCGGGGAGCTGTTTTTT. Its protein product is CASSLGLAGDTGELFF.

The sample holds a few counts of this clone. The gene calls are TRBV30 and TRBJ1-1, with TRBD1 identical over 8 bases. This CDR3 is 15 amino acids long. The trim removed 3 bases at V and 6 bases at J, leaving 12 bases unmatched. Germline CDR1 GTSNPN, CDR2 SVGIG (reference sequence). CDR3 amino acids: CAWRRTGGGESEAFF. Here the CDR3 DNA reads TGTGCCTGGAGGAGAACAGGGGGAGGAGAATCTGAAGCTTTCTTT.